The clone carrying this T cell receptor (beta chain) was recorded at least ten times. Its target is not known. The data were taken from a study of T cell repertoires in cytomegalovirus infection. Each CDR3 protein is one row after TCRdb ran MiXCR on the reads. There are around 340,000 distinct CDR3 sequences in the sample; roughly 29% occur only once, and 15% to 25% lies in the top ten. The V gene lost 3 bases and the J gene lost 0 bases, with 13 bases spanning the gap. This CDR3 comprises 16 residues. Germline CDR1 is MDHEN and CDR2 is SYDVKM. This receptor was taken from a human donor in good health (CMV status not recorded). Some clones in this sample may be carry-over from other donors' samples. The chain employs TRBV28 and TRBJ2-3; D gene ambiguous. The sample here was cultured PBMCs, taken from culture after CMV antigen stimulation. CDR3 bases: TGTGCCAGCAGTTTCCCACAGAGTTCTAGCACAGATACGCAGTATTTT. Encoded protein: CASSFPQSSSTDTQYF.